A single sample is the source of the 32 T cell receptor beta chains below, sequenced in a study of blood T cell repertoires in COVID-19. Assay: immunoSEQ multiplex PCR; the TCRdb copy retains only in-frame clones and omits some. The sample lists fewer than 400,000 clones, around nine tenths occurring once. The sequencing input was PBMCs or T cells enriched from blood (not recorded which). Receptor source: a man aged 55 to 70 who had recovered from COVID-19.

DNA of the CDR3: TGCGCCAGCAGGCCAACAGGGATGGCCACCGGGGAGCTGTTTTTT. Amino acids: CASRPTGMATGELFF. The chain is built from TRBV5-1 and TRBJ2-2; tentative D call: TRBD1 (6 bases). The V end lost 5 bases, the J end lost 4 bases, and 15 bases lay between the germline ends. The CDR3 spans 15 residues. Germline V gene sequence: CDR1 SGHRS, CDR2 YFSETQ.

The genes are TRBV12-3 or TRBV12-4 and TRBJ1-1; D gene ambiguous. Trimming left V 5 bases short and J 0 bases short, with 4 bases between. The length of the CDR3 is 12 residues. CDR3 sequence (DNA): TGTGCCAGCAGTCCTTTGAACACTGAAGCTTTCTTT. This translates into CASSPLNTEAFF.

The J gene is TRBJ2-7, the V gene TRBV5-4, with TRBD2 matching over 9 bases. The CDR3 is made up of 19 amino acids. V lost 0 bases and J lost 4; bases outside the gene matches: 17. Germline CDR1 and CDR2: SGHNT and YYREEE (reference sequence). The CDR3 DNA is TGTGCCAGCAGCTTGGAAGGTCCTAGCGGGAACATGGGAAGTTACGAGCAGTACTTC. It codes for CASSLEGPSGNMGSYEQYF. Supplemented by reference TRBV5-4 and TRBJ2-7, the full variable domain reads ETGVTQSPTHLIKTRGQQVTLRCSSQSGHNTVSWYQQALGQGPQFIFQYYREEENGRGNFPPRFSGLQFPNYSSELNVNALELDDSALYLCASSLEGPSGNMGSYEQYFGPGTRLTVT.

The chain employs TRBV28 and TRBJ1-4; D gene uncertain. The V end lost 5 bases, the J end lost 0 bases, and 13 bases lay between the germline ends. Germline CDR1 and CDR2: MDHEN and SYDVKM. The CDR3 covers 16 residues. The CDR3 sequence is CASSLGFGATNEKLFF. The DNA for the CDR3 is TGTGCCAGCAGTCTGGGGTTCGGGGCAACTAATGAAAAACTGTTTTTT.

The chain uses TRBV15 and TRBJ1-6; D is perhaps TRBD1 (5 bases). Trimming took off 0 bases at V and 8 bases at J, with 11 bases between the two ends. This CDR3 spans 15 amino acids. CDR1 is LNHNV, CDR2 YYDKDF, per germline (reference sequence). CDR3: CATSREGGSYSPLHF. DNA of the CDR3: TGTGCCACCAGCAGAGAGGGGGGTTCTTATTCACCCCTCCACTTT.

In this sample, this clone turned up once. This chain joins TRBV18 and TRBJ2-2, with a tentative D call TRBD2 (5 bases). Germline V gives CDR1 KGHSH, CDR2 LQKENI. Trimming removed 3 bases at V and 5 bases at J, with 19 bases between. The CDR3 sequence is 17 residues long. The CDR3 reads CASSPAGAPSGTGELFF. The CDR3 coding sequence is TGTGCCAGCTCACCGGCGGGCGCCCCTTCCGGGACCGGGGAGCTGTTTTTT.

The chain combines TRBV2 with TRBJ1-5; D possibly corresponds to TRBD1 (5 bases). The CDR3 has 14 residues. Germline loops: CDR1 SNHLY, CDR2 FYNNEI. Trimming stripped 6 bases from V and 0 bases from J, with 9 bases between. CDR3 loop: CASSRVYSNQPQHF. As DNA, the CDR3 is TGTGCCAGCAGCAGGGTGTATAGCAATCAGCCCCAGCATTTT. The full variable domain, rest sourced from reference TRBV2 and TRBJ1-5, is EPEVTQTPSHQVTQMGQEVILRCVPISNHLYFYWYRQILGQKVEFLVSFYNNEISEKSEIFDDQFSVERPDGSNFTLKIRSTKLEDSAMYFCASSRVYSNQPQHFGDGTRLSIL.

The chain couples TRBV7-2 to TRBJ2-3; unclear D gene. V lost 7 bases, J lost 0 bases, and 11 bases lay in between. From germline, CDR1 is SGHTA and CDR2 FQGNSA. The CDR3 length is 14 residues. The CDR3 DNA reads as TGTGCCAGCACTACGTACCTGAGCACAGATACGCAGTATTTT. Translating gives CASTTYLSTDTQYF. Together with reference TRBV7-2 and TRBJ2-3, the CDR3 gives the full variable domain: GAGVSQSPSNKVTEKGKDVELRCDPISGHTALYWYRQSLGQGLEFLIYFQGNSAPDKSGLPSDRFSAERTGGSVSTLTIQRTQQEDSAVYLCASTTYLSTDTQYFGPGTRLTVL.

The rearrangement links TRBV7-3 to TRBJ2-1, with TRBD2 matching 14 bases. The CDR3 length is 16 residues. In germline, CDR1 is SGHTA, CDR2 FQGTGA. V gave up 1 base and J gave up 8 bases; unmatched junction bases: 4. CDR3 bases: TGTGCCAGCAGCTTAATGGGACTAGCGGGAGATTATGAGCAGTTCTTC. This codes for CASSLMGLAGDYEQFF.

The gene calls are TRBV6-6 and TRBJ2-5, with 7 bases that match TRBD2. Trimming at V came to 2 bases and at J to 2 bases, leaving 5 bases not matched to a gene. Germline CDR1 and CDR2: MNHNY and SVGAGI (reference sequence). The CDR3 contains 15 residues. CDR3 in amino acids: CASSYQRGDQETQYF. CDR3 DNA: TGTGCCAGCAGTTACCAACGGGGGGATCAAGAGACCCAGTACTTC.

The chain joins TRBV12-3 or TRBV12-4 to TRBJ1-2, with 7 bases lining up with TRBD1. With 5 bases clipped from V and 3 bases from J, the junction kept 3 bases outside the gene matches. CDR3 size: 13 residues. The CDR3 here is CASSVQGYYGYTF. The DNA for the CDR3 is TGTGCCAGCAGTGTACAGGGGTACTATGGCTACACCTTC.

The chain recombines TRBV15 with TRBJ1-1; D unresolved. The V gene's germline CDR1 is LNHNV and CDR2 YYDKDF (reference sequence). Trimming left V 0 bases short and J 3 bases short, with 14 bases between. This CDR3 is 16 amino acids long. The CDR3 sequence is CATSRDRNPRDTEAFF. The CDR3 coding sequence is TGTGCCACCAGCAGAGACAGGAACCCGAGGGACACTGAAGCTTTCTTT.

J is TRBJ1-2 and V is TRBV4-3, with 8 bases identical to TRBD1. The CDR3 has 16 residues. Trimming at V came to 0 bases and at J to 2 bases, leaving 5 bases not matched to a gene. The germline CDR1 and CDR2 sequences are LGHNA and YSLEER. For the CDR3, the DNA is TGCGCCAGCAGCCAAGAGATTGGACAGGGAAACTATGGCTACACCTTC. It yields the protein CASSQEIGQGNYGYTF.

This chain connects TRBV19 to TRBJ2-1; 7 bases are a match to TRBD2. The germline V gene encodes CDR1 LNHDA and CDR2 SQIVND (reference sequence). The CDR3 has 17 amino acids. J was trimmed by 4 bases and V by 0 bases; bases with no gene match: 9. The CDR3 nucleotides are TGTGCCAGTAGTATAGACTGGGTGGGAGCGGGGTACAATGAGCAGTTCTTC. It is translated as CASSIDWVGAGYNEQFF.

V gene TRBV2 combines with J gene TRBJ1-4; D might be TRBD1 (6 bases). Germline values: CDR1 SNHLY, CDR2 FYNNEI. Trimming pared 5 bases from V and 1 base from J, leaving 17 bases between. The CDR3 covers 17 residues. The CDR3 loop reads CASSIRQALGTNEKLFF. The CDR3 DNA sequence: TGTGCCAGCAGTATCCGACAGGCCCTGGGAACTAATGAAAAACTGTTTTTT.

V is TRBV7-9 and J is TRBJ1-4, with a weak D call TRBD1 (6 bases). CDR3 length: 15 residues. Germline V CDR1 and CDR2: SEHNR, FQNEAQ (reference sequence). V lost 7 bases to trimming and J lost 0 bases, with 12 bases between them. CDR3 nucleotide sequence: TGTGCCAGCACCAAACAGGGCACAACTAATGAAAAACTGTTTTTT. Its protein product is CASTKQGTTNEKLFF.

V gene TRBV27 combines with J gene TRBJ1-6; D remains unclear. Germline V gene sequence: CDR1 MNHEY, CDR2 SMNVEV (reference sequence). CDR3 length: 12 amino acids. V was cut by 3 bases and J by 10 bases, with 7 bases left in between. The chain's CDR3 is CASSFVQSPLHF. The CDR3 DNA follows: TGTGCCAGCAGTTTCGTACAATCACCCCTCCACTTT.

The V gene is TRBV6-5, the J gene TRBJ2-7, with a weak D call TRBD2 (5 bases). V was pared by 6 bases and J by 4 bases, with 19 bases between. Germline values: CDR1 MNHEY, CDR2 SVGAGI. The CDR3 has 15 residues. CDR3 DNA: TGTGCCAGCAGCACTAAGTACCGGACTCAATACGAGCAGTACTTC. This translates into CASSTKYRTQYEQYF.

The chain recombines TRBV7-9 with TRBJ2-1, with TRBD2 matching over 10 bases. Per the germline V gene, CDR1 is SEHNR and CDR2 is FQNEAQ (reference sequence). The CDR3 extends over 15 amino acids. J was trimmed by 4 bases and V by 4 bases; bases with no gene match: 4. The CDR3 here is CASSSGLASYNEQFF. The DNA for the CDR3 is TGTGCCAGCAGCTCGGGACTAGCGTCTTACAATGAGCAGTTCTTC.

The genes are TRBV5-1 and TRBJ1-2; possibly TRBD1 for D (5 bases). This CDR3 is 16 amino acids long. V lost 1 base, J lost 4 bases, and 17 bases lay in between. Germline loops: CDR1 SGHRS, CDR2 YFSETQ. The CDR3 coding sequence is TGCGCCAGCAGCTTGTTCAGCGGGCAGGGATTCTATGGCTACACCTTC. It translates to CASSLFSGQGFYGYTF.

This chain connects TRBV11-2 to TRBJ2-5, with 12 bases aligning to TRBD2. This CDR3 is built from 14 residues. V was clipped by 5 bases and J by 3 bases; unmatched bases: 1. The germline V gene has CDR1 SGHAT and CDR2 FQNNGV. DNA for the CDR3: TGTGCCAGCAGCCGACTAGCGGGAGAAGAGACCCAGTACTTC. This encodes CASSRLAGEETQYF.

V and J are TRBV10-3 and TRBJ2-7; 10 nucleotides line up with TRBD2. The CDR3 has 13 residues. Germline values: CDR1 ENHRY, CDR2 SYGVKD. Unmatched junction bases numbered 2, after V lost 8 bases and J lost 1 base. This CDR3 is CAILAGDSYEQYF. The CDR3 DNA is TGTGCCATCCTAGCGGGGGATTCCTACGAGCAGTACTTC.

This sequence joins TRBV28 and TRBJ1-5; maybe TRBD1 (5 bases). The CDR3 loop spans 15 amino acids. Germline lookup yields CDR1 MDHEN and CDR2 SYDVKM. Here the CDR3 reads CVTVGRHSGGQPQHF. CDR3 DNA sequence: TGTGTGACCGTGGGGAGACACAGCGGGGGTCAGCCCCAGCATTTT.

This clone was seen once. This rearrangement joins TRBV14 to TRBJ2-5, with D uncertain. Germline-derived CDR1 and CDR2 are SGHDN and FVKESK. V gave up 4 bases and J gave up 0 bases, with 12 bases separating them. The CDR3 has 15 amino acids. CDR3 sequence (DNA): TGTGCCAGCAGCCGAGCCCCGCCGTACCAAGAGACCCAGTACTTC. Its protein is CASSRAPPYQETQYF. The variable domain in full, completed from reference TRBV14 and TRBJ2-5, reads EAGVTQFPSHSVIEKGQTVTLRCDPISGHDNLYWYRRVMGKEIKFLLHFVKESKQDESGMPNNRFLAERTGGTYSTLKVQPAELEDSGVYFCASSRAPPYQETQYFGPGTRLLVL.

In its sample, this clone was seen a few times. Other DNA sequences within the sample encode an identical CDR3. The chain carries TRBV7-2 and TRBJ2-1, with 11 bases aligning to TRBD2. CDR3 length equals 15 residues. CDR1 and CDR2 from the germline V gene are SGHTA and FQGNSA. The V gene end was trimmed by 5 bases and the J gene end by 6 bases; junction bases not matched to a gene: 6. CDR3 DNA sequence: TGTGCCAGCAGCCCTACTAGCGGGAGAGGCAATGAGCAGTTCTTC. Residues: CASSPTSGRGNEQFF.

This chain connects TRBV30 to TRBJ2-5; 10 nucleotides line up with TRBD2. J was trimmed by 7 bases and V by 0 bases; bases with no gene match: 5. CDR1 is GTSNPN, CDR2 SVGIG, per germline (reference sequence). CDR3 length equals 14 residues. The CDR3 protein is CAWSVNLAGGTQYF. The CDR3 DNA follows: TGTGCCTGGAGTGTAAATTTAGCGGGAGGGACCCAGTACTTC.

The CDR3 bases are TGTGCCAGCAGCTTGTGGCCTAGCGGTTACAATGAGCAGTTCTTC. It is translated as CASSLWPSGYNEQFF. The chain combines TRBV7-3 with TRBJ2-1, with 7 bases that match TRBD2. Trimming removed 3 bases from V and 4 bases from J; junction bases left unmatched: 6. This CDR3 comprises 15 residues. CDR1 is SGHTA, CDR2 FQGTGA, per germline.

As concerns this clone: Other DNA sequences of this sample code for an identical CDR3. This chain uses TRBV6-5 with TRBJ1-2, with 7 bases fitting TRBD1. The V gene end was trimmed by 0 bases and the J gene end by 4 bases; junction bases not matched to a gene: 5. CDR3 length: 15 residues. Germline V gives CDR1 MNHEY, CDR2 SVGAGI. This CDR3 is CASSYSPGGTYGYTF. Here the CDR3 DNA reads TGTGCCAGCAGTTACTCTCCAGGGGGGACCTATGGCTACACCTTC.

This clone was seen only once. V gene TRBV10-1 combines with J gene TRBJ2-3; tentatively, D is TRBD2 (6 bases). Trimming cost V 5 bases and J 2 bases, with 17 bases left between them. The germline V gene has CDR1 WNHNN and CDR2 SYGVQD (reference sequence). CDR3 size: 16 residues. This chain's CDR3 is CASSLLAIPSTDTQYF. The CDR3 DNA sequence: TGCGCCAGCAGTCTCCTAGCGATCCCCTCCACAGATACGCAGTATTTT.

V is TRBV30 and J is TRBJ1-3; 7 positions agree with TRBD1. CDR3 length: 13 residues. Germline lookup yields CDR1 GTSNPN and CDR2 SVGIG (reference sequence). The V and J ends lost 4 bases and 4 bases, in that order; junction bases with no gene match: 4. The CDR3 coding sequence is TGTGCCTGGAACAGGGGCACCGGAAACACCATATATTTT. It is translated as CAWNRGTGNTIYF.

J is TRBJ2-1 and V is TRBV24-1; TRBD1 matches at 9 bases. Trimming cost V 1 base and J 9 bases; bases outside gene matches: 9. This CDR3 region has 16 residues. Germline assignment: CDR1 KGHDR and CDR2 SFDVKD. The CDR3 nucleotides read TGTGCCACCAGTGATTTAAACAGGGGGCTGCTCGGTGAGCAGTTCTTC. This gives the protein CATSDLNRGLLGEQFF.

This clone was found a few times. The chain is built from TRBV5-5 and TRBJ1-1; 7 bases map to TRBD1. The V segment lost 1 base and the J segment 1 base; nucleotides outside the gene matches: 10. Germline V CDR1 and CDR2: SGHKS, YYEKEE (reference sequence). The CDR3 runs 17 residues. The CDR3 nucleotides are TGTGCCAGCAGCTTGCCCACCTGGACAGGAAAGAACACTGAAGCTTTCTTT. Translating gives CASSLPTWTGKNTEAFF.